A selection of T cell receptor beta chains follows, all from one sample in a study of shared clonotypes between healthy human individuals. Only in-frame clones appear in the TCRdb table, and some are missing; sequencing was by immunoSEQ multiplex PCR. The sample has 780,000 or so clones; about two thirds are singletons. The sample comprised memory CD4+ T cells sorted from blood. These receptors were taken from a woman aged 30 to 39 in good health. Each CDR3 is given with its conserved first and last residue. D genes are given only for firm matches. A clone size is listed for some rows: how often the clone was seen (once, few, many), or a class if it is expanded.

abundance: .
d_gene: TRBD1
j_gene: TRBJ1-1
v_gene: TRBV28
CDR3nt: TGTGCCAGCAGCTCCGGGACAGGGGAGTCTGAAGCTTTCTTT
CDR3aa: CASSSGTGESEAFF

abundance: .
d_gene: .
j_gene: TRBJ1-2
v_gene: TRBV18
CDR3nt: TGTGCCAGCTCACAACAGGGAGCTAACTATGGCTACACCTTC
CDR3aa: CASSQQGANYGYTF

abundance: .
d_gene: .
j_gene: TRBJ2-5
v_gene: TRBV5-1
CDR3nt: TGCGCCAGCAGCAATGACGCAAATTCAAGAGCCCAGTACTTC
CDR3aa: CASSNDANSRAQYF

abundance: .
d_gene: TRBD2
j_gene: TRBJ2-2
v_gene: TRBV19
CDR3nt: TGTGCCAGTAGTAGTAGGAAGCGGGACTTAACCGGGGAGCTGTTTTTT
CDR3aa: CASSSRKRDLTGELFF

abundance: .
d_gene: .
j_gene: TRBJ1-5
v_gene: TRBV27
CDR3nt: TGTGCCAGCGGCAGAACTGGACAACCCAATCAGCCCCAGCATTTT
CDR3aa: CASGRTGQPNQPQHF

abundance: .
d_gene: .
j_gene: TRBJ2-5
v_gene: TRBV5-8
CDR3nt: TGTGCCAGCAGCTTGGCGACGGAGACCCAGTACTTC
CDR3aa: CASSLATETQYF

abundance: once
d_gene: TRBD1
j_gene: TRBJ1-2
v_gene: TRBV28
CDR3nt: TGTGCCAGCAGCTATAGAAGTGTGAGACAGGGGTATGGCTACACCTTC
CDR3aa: CASSYRSVRQGYGYTF

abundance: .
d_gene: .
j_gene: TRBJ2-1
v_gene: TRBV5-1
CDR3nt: TGCGCCAGCAGCCCCGCTAGCCGACTCTACAATGAGCAGTTCTTC
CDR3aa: CASSPASRLYNEQFF

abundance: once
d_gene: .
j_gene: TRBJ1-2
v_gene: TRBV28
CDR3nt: TGTGCCAGCAGTTCGCCCGGGGAGGTTAACTATGGCTACACCTTC
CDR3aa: CASSSPGEVNYGYTF

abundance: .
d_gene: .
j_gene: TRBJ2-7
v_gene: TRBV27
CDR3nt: TGTGCCAGCAGCCGGGGAGACTACGAGCAGTACTTC
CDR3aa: CASSRGDYEQYF

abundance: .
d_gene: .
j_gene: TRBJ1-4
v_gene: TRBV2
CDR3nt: TGTGCCAGCAGGGACAATAATGAAAAACTGTTTTTT
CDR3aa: CASRDNNEKLFF

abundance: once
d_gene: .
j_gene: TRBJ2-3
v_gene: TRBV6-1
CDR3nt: TGTGCCAGCAGTGCTAGACCGGGCGTTGGCACAGATACGCAGTATTTT
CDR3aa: CASSARPGVGTDTQYF

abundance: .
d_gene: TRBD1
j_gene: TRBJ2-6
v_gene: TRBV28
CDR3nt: TGTGCCAGCAGCCAGACAGGGGTCCCCTCTGGGGCCAACGTCCTGACTTTC
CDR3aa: CASSQTGVPSGANVLTF

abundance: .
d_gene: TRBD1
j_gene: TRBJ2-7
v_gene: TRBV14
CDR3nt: TGTGCCAGCAGCCAAGAATGGGACAGCGTGGAAGGCTACGAGCAGTACTTC
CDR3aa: CASSQEWDSVEGYEQYF

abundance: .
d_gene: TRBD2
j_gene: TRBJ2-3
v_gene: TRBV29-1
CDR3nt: TGCAGCGTGGCCGGGACTAGCGGGATGGCGGCAGATACGCAGTATTTT
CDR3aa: CSVAGTSGMAADTQYF

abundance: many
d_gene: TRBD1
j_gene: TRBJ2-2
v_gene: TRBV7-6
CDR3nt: TGTGCCAGCAGGCCGGGACAGGGTCCCGGGGAGCTGTTTTTT
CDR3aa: CASRPGQGPGELFF

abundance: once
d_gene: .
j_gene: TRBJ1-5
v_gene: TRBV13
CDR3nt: TGTGCCAGCAGCCGGGGAGTAAATCAGCCCCAGCATTTT
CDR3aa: CASSRGVNQPQHF

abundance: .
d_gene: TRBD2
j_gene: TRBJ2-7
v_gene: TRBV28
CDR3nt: TGTGCCACAGTAATCGGGGGGACGAGCAAATACGAGCAGTACTTC
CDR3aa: CATVIGGTSKYEQYF

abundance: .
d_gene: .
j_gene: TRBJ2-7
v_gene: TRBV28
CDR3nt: TGTGCCAGCACCCGGTTATACGAGCAGTACTTC
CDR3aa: CASTRLYEQYF

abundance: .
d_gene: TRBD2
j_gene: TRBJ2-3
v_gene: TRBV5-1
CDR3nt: TGCGCCAGCGGTCGTGGATCTAGCGGGAGAACAGATACGCAGTATTTT
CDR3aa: CASGRGSSGRTDTQYF

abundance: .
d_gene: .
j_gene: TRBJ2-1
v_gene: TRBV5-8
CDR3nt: TGTGCCAGCAGCTTGGGTAAATCTCGACTCTACAATGAGCAGTTCTTC
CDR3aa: CASSLGKSRLYNEQFF

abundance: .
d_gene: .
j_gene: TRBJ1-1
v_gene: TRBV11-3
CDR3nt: TGTGCCAGCACCATACTCAGGGAAATGAACACTGAAGCTTTCTTT
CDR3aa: CASTILREMNTEAFF

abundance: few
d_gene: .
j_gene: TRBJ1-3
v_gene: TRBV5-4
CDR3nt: TGTGCCAGCAGCTCCGGGACCGCCCTGTCGGGAAACACCATATATTTT
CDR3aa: CASSSGTALSGNTIYF

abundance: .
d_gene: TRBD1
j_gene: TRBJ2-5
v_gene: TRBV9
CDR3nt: TGTGCCAGCAGCCCACGGCGGGACAGGGTCGAGACCCAGTACTTC
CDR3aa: CASSPRRDRVETQYF

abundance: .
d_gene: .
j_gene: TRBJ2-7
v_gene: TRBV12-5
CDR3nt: TGTGCTAGTGCCGGACCGAACTCCTACGAGCAGTACTTC
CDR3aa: CASAGPNSYEQYF

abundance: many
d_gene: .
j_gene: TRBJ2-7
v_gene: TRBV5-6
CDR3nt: TGTGCCAGCAGTAACCTAGGATCCGGGGTCTCCTACGAGCAGTACTTC
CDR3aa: CASSNLGSGVSYEQYF

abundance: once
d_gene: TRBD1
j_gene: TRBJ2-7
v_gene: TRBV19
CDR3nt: TGTGCCAGTTGGGACAGGGGGAGCGACGAGCAGTACTTC
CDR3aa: CASWDRGSDEQYF

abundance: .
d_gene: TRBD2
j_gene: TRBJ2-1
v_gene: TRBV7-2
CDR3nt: TGTGCCAGCAGCTTGAAGCCGGGACTAGCCTACAATGAGCAGTTCTTC
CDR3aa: CASSLKPGLAYNEQFF

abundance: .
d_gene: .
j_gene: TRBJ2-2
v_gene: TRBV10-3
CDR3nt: TGTGCCATCAGTGAGTGGCTAGGGACCGGGGAGCTGTTTTTT
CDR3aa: CAISEWLGTGELFF

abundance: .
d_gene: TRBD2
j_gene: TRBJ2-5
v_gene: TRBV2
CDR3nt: TGTGCCAGCAGTGGCCTAGCGGGGAGGGGAGAGACCCAGTACTTC
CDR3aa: CASSGLAGRGETQYF

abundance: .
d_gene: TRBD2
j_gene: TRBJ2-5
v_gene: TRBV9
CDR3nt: TGTGCCAGCAGCGAGGGTAGGACACTAGCGGGAGAAGAGACCCAGTACTTC
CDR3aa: CASSEGRTLAGEETQYF

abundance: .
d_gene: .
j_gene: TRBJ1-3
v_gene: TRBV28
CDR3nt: TGTGCCAGCAGGAGAGCCGATTTTAGATCGGCTGGAAACACCATATATTTT
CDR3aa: CASRRADFRSAGNTIYF

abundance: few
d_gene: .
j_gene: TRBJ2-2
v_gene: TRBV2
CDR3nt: TGTGCCAGCAGGCGACTTGAGGAATCCGGGGAGCTGTTTTTT
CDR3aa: CASRRLEESGELFF

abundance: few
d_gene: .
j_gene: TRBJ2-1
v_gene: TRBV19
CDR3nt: TGTGCCAGTAGTATCTCATCATACAATGAGCAGTTCTTC
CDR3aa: CASSISSYNEQFF

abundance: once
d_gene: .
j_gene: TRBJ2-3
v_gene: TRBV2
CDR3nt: TGTGCCAGCGGTCGCGGCACAGATACGCAGTATTTT
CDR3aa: CASGRGTDTQYF

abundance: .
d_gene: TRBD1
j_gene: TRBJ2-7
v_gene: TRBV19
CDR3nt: TGTGCCAGGAAGGCGCCGACAGGGGGCGACCCCTACGAGCAGTACTTC
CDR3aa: CARKAPTGGDPYEQYF

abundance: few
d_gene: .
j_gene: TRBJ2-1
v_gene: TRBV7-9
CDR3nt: TGTGCCAGCAGCGCGGATTGGGCGGCTGCCAATGAGCAGTTCTTC
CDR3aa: CASSADWAAANEQFF

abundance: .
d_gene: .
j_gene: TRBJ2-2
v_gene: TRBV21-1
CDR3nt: TGTGCCAGCAGCACTCCCGGGACAGGGTCCGGTCGGGGCACCGGGAAGCTGTTTTTT
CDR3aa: CASSTPGTGSGRGTGKLFF

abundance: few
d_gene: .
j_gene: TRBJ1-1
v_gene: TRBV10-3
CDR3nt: TGTGCCATCAGTCACGACGGGGGCACTGAAGCTTTCTTT
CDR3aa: CAISHDGGTEAFF

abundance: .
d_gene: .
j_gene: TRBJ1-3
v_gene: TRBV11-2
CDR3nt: TGTGCCAGCAGCCCGACGGGGGGTAGTATCGGAAACACCATATATTTT
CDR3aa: CASSPTGGSIGNTIYF

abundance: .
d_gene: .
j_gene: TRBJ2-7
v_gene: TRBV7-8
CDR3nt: TGTGCCAGCAGCCCCAGGAGGGACAGCTACGAGCAGTACTTC
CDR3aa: CASSPRRDSYEQYF

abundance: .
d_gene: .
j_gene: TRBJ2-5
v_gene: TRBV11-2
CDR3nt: TGTGCCAGCAGCTTAGATCGGGAGACCCAGTACTTC
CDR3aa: CASSLDRETQYF

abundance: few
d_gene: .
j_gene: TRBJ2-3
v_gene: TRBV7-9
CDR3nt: TGTGCCAGCAGCTCTTTTTTGGGGGAGAACACAGATACGCAGTATTTT
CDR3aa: CASSSFLGENTDTQYF

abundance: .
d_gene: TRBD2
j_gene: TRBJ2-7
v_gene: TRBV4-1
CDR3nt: TGCGCCAGCAGCCAGTTGACTGCGACTAGCGGGATTTCCGCTATCGAGCAGTACTTC
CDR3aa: CASSQLTATSGISAIEQYF

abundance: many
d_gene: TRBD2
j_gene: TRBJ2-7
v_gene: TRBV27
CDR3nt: TGTGCCAGCAGTTCACGACTAGCGGGAGCCTACGAGCAGTACTTC
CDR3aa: CASSSRLAGAYEQYF

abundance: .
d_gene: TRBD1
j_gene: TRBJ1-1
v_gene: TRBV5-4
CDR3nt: TGTGCCAGCAGTTTGCCCGGGACAGGGTACACTGAAGCTTTCTTT
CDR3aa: CASSLPGTGYTEAFF

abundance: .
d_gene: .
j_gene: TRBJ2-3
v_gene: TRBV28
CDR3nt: TGTGCCAGCAGTCCTGGGGGCCGCACAGATACGCAGTATTTT
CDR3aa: CASSPGGRTDTQYF

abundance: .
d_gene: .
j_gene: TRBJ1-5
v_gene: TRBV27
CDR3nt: TGTGCCAGCAGTAGACAGACTAGCAATCAGCCCCAGCATTTT
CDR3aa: CASSRQTSNQPQHF

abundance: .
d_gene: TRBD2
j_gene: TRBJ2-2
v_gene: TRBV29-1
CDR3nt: TGCAGCGCGAGTAGCGGGACCGGGGAGCTGTTTTTT
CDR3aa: CSASSGTGELFF

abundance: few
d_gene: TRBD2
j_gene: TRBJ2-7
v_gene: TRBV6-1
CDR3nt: TGTGCCAGCAGTGAAGAAACTACGCTAGCGGGTGACTCCTACGAGCAGTACTTC
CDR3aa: CASSEETTLAGDSYEQYF